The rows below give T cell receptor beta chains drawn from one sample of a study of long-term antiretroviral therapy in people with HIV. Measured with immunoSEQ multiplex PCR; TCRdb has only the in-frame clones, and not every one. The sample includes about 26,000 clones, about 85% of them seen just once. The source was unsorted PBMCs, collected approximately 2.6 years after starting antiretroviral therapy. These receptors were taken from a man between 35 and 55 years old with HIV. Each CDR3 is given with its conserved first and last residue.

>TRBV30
CAWSPGGRTIEQYF
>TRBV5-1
CASRSGTGAMNTEAFF
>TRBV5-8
CASSPLAHVPEAFF
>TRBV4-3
CASSQDGGFEQFF
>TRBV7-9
CASLLAAENTEAFF
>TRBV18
CASSPKAYQETQYF
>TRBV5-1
CASSFAGGANVLTF
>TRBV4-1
CASSLTTLARQAFF
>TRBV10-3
CAISVAGVGNEQFF
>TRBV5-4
CASSPQRAGEGNTIYF
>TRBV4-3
CASSQPDRGHLAGETQYF
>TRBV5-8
CASSSRTVLQETQYF
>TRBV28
CATDSPQGIGLDTQYF
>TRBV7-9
CASSLENSYNEQFF
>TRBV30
CAWSFLGLAGGQYF
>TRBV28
CASSLRQRVKLFF
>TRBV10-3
CAISGGGGRALEQYF
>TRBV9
CASSLTVGELFF
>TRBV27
CASSGFSNTEAFF
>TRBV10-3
CAISSGGPQTLEETQYF
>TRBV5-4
CASSLGLEHRGTQYF
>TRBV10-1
CASSETSGSYEQYF
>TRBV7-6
CASSVGRGQETQYF
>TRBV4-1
CASSPTGTVSYEQYF
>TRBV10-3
CAISESGRGANNEQFF
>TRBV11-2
CASSLWLLAGAYPDTQYF
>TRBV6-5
CASSWGNPTDTQYF
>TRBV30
CAWSVTSGELFF
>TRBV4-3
CASSPRITANTEAFF
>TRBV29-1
CSVLTGSGGELFF
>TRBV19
CASSPSWGSSYEQYF
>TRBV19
CASRGPGNEKLFF
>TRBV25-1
CASSESGSSTDTQYF
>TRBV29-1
CSVEGLAVSTDTQYF
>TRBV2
CASKLSGGGQPQHF
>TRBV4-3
CASSQGGGGAYEQYF
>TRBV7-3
CASSLWALDRGTGELFF
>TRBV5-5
CASSFEGSQPQHF